One sample yielded the 8 T cell receptor beta chains listed below, sequenced in a study of identical twins. TCRdb processed the 5' RACE reads anew with MiXCR; each CDR3 protein has one entry. The repertoire consists of about 240,000 distinct CDR3 sequences, with about 10% occurring once and the leading ten covering 9% to 10%. Specimen: memory T cells sorted from blood. The receptors here all came from a middle-aged man in good health.

The genes are TRBV5-1 and TRBJ1-6, with D unresolved. V lost 1 base and J 4 bases, leaving 9 bases between the germline ends. CDR1 SGHRS and CDR2 YFSETQ come from the germline V gene. The CDR3 is 15 amino acids. The CDR3 protein is CASSLISQYNSPLHF. CDR3 bases: TGCGCCAGCAGCTTGATCAGCCAGTATAATTCACCCCTCCACTTT.

This clonotype has at least ten counts. V is TRBV5-5 and J is TRBJ1-3; tentatively, D is TRBD1 (5 bases). The V and J ends lost 0 bases and 6 bases respectively, with 10 bases between them. Germline CDR1 is SGHKS and CDR2 is YYEKEE (reference sequence). The CDR3 length is 14 residues. The CDR3 loop reads CASSLGTLENTIYF. The CDR3 nucleotides read TGTGCCAGCAGCTTGGGGACACTGGAAAACACCATATATTTT.

This clonotype occurred many times. The V call is TRBV4-1, the J call TRBJ1-1; D is unclear. Deletions cut 3 bases from V and 7 bases from J, with 12 bases between. Per germline, CDR1 MGHRA and CDR2 YSYEKL. The CDR3 is made up of 13 amino acids. CDR3 coding DNA: TGCGCCAGCAGCCAGATCGGCAGGCGTGAAGCTTTCTTT. Amino acid sequence: CASSQIGRREAFF.

A few counts support this clonotype. This chain links TRBV5-6 with TRBJ2-2; 7 bases match TRBD1. CDR3 length: 16 amino acids. The J segment lost 6 bases and the V segment lost 2 bases, leaving 10 bases of the junction unmatched. Germline CDR1 SGHDT, CDR2 YYEEEE. The CDR3 coding sequence is TGTGCCAGCAGCTTACCGGGACAGAGAATGGCCGGGGAGCTGTTTTTT. Its translation is CASSLPGQRMAGELFF. Using reference TRBV5-6 and TRBJ2-2 for the parts outside the CDR3, the full variable domain is DAGVTQSPTHLIKTRGQQVTLRCSPKSGHDTVSWYQQALGQGPQFIFQYYEEEERQRGNFPDRFSGHQFPNYSSELNVNALLLGDSALYLCASSLPGQRMAGELFFGEGSRLTVL.

There are a few counts of this clonotype. V is TRBV7-3 and J is TRBJ1-6; 8 bases map to TRBD1. The CDR3 spans 14 residues. Germline CDR1 is SGHTA and CDR2 is FQGTGA. V lost 5 bases to trimming and J lost 7 bases; unmatched junction nucleotides: 4. CDR3: CASSKDRGNSPLHF. As DNA, the CDR3 is TGTGCCAGCAGCAAAGACAGGGGCAATTCACCCCTCCACTTT.

This clonotype was seen a few times. The chain is built from TRBV6-9 and TRBJ2-3; D may be TRBD2 (5 bases). The V end was cut by 10 bases, the J end by 5 bases, with 13 bases between. CDR1 MNHGY and CDR2 SVAAGI come from the germline V gene. There are 12 residues in the CDR3. The CDR3 nucleotides are TGTGCCACCATAAAGCGGCGAGATACGCAGTATTTT. This codes for CATIKRRDTQYF.

At least ten counts were recorded for this clonotype. V is TRBV7-3 and J is TRBJ2-5; D gene uncertain. The CDR3 contains 13 residues. Germline CDR1 reads SGHTA; CDR2 reads FQGTGA. V lost 1 base, J lost 5 bases, and 8 bases lay in between. The CDR3 bases are TGTGCCAGCAGCTTAATGTTTGGGGAGACCCAGTACTTC. Amino acids: CASSLMFGETQYF.

This chain connects TRBV20-1 to TRBJ2-3, with TRBD1 identical over 8 bases. V shed 5 bases and J 0 bases; nucleotides not matched to a gene: 1. This CDR3 spans 13 amino acids. Germline loops: CDR1 DFQATT, CDR2 SNEGSKA (reference sequence). The CDR3 spells CSAYRGSTDTQYF. CDR3 DNA sequence: TGCAGTGCTTACAGGGGGAGCACAGATACGCAGTATTTT.